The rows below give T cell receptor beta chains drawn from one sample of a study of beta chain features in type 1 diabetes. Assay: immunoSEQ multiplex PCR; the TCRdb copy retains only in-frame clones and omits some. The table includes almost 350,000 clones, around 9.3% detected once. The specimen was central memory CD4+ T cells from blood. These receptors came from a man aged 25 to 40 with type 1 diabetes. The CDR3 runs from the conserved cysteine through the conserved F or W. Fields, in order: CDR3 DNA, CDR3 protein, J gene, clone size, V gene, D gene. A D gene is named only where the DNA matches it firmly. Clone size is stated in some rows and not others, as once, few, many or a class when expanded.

cdr3_nt: TGTGCCAGCAGCCCTTGGGGAACGGACCAAGAGACCCAGTACTTC
cdr3_aa: CASSPWGTDQETQYF
j_call: TRBJ2-5
clone_size: -
v_call: TRBV14
d_call: -

cdr3_nt: TGTGCCAGCAGACCCGGGACAGATTATGGCTACACCTTC
cdr3_aa: CASRPGTDYGYTF
j_call: TRBJ1-2
clone_size: many
v_call: TRBV28
d_call: TRBD1

cdr3_nt: TGTGCCAGCAAAAGGGCCAACTCTGGGGCCAACGTCCTGACTTTC
cdr3_aa: CASKRANSGANVLTF
j_call: TRBJ2-6
clone_size: few
v_call: TRBV9
d_call: -

cdr3_nt: TGCAGTGCTCAGCGGACGGATACGCAGTATTTT
cdr3_aa: CSAQRTDTQYF
j_call: TRBJ2-3
clone_size: -
v_call: TRBV20-1
d_call: -

cdr3_nt: TGTGCCAGCCGGCTGGAGAGCTCCTACAATGAGCAGTTCTTC
cdr3_aa: CASRLESSYNEQFF
j_call: TRBJ2-1
clone_size: -
v_call: TRBV2
d_call: -

cdr3_nt: TGTGCCAGCAGCTTCGGCGGGGGCCCAGATACGCAGTATTTT
cdr3_aa: CASSFGGGPDTQYF
j_call: TRBJ2-3
clone_size: few
v_call: TRBV7-8
d_call: -

cdr3_nt: TGTGCCAGCAGTCGCGGGGGGGCAGAGACCCAGTACTTC
cdr3_aa: CASSRGGAETQYF
j_call: TRBJ2-5
clone_size: few
v_call: TRBV2
d_call: TRBD2

cdr3_nt: TGTGCCAGCAGCCCAAGCAGGGTTTCTGGAGAGACCCAGTACTTC
cdr3_aa: CASSPSRVSGETQYF
j_call: TRBJ2-5
clone_size: -
v_call: TRBV11-2
d_call: -

cdr3_nt: TGCGCCAGCAGCCAAGATCTATACGCGAGGGTTACCGGGGAGCTGTTTTTT
cdr3_aa: CASSQDLYARVTGELFF
j_call: TRBJ2-2
clone_size: few
v_call: TRBV4-3
d_call: -

cdr3_nt: TGCGCCAGCAGACAGGACAGGGCCACCTACAATGAGCAGTTCTTC
cdr3_aa: CASRQDRATYNEQFF
j_call: TRBJ2-1
clone_size: -
v_call: TRBV5-1
d_call: TRBD1

cdr3_nt: TGCGCCAGCAGCCAAGGGGGCAGTGAGGGTGAGACCCAGTACTTC
cdr3_aa: CASSQGGSEGETQYF
j_call: TRBJ2-5
clone_size: -
v_call: TRBV4-3
d_call: -

cdr3_nt: TGCGCCAGCAGCTTGTCGGGGGAACCGAACACTGAAGCTTTCTTT
cdr3_aa: CASSLSGEPNTEAFF
j_call: TRBJ1-1
clone_size: -
v_call: TRBV5-1
d_call: -

cdr3_nt: TGTGCCAGTAGTATTTCGGGCAGGGAACGTGGCTACACCTTC
cdr3_aa: CASSISGRERGYTF
j_call: TRBJ1-2
clone_size: few
v_call: TRBV19
d_call: -

cdr3_nt: TGTGCCAGCAGTTTAGGGACTAGAATCCCAGATACGCAGTATTTT
cdr3_aa: CASSLGTRIPDTQYF
j_call: TRBJ2-3
clone_size: -
v_call: TRBV27
d_call: TRBD2

cdr3_nt: TGTGCCAGCAGCCCAGGGACTAGAATGGAGACCCAGTACTTC
cdr3_aa: CASSPGTRMETQYF
j_call: TRBJ2-5
clone_size: few
v_call: TRBV7-2
d_call: TRBD2

cdr3_nt: TGTGCCATCAGTGAGCTGGCTATTCAAGAGACCCAGTACTTC
cdr3_aa: CAISELAIQETQYF
j_call: TRBJ2-5
clone_size: few
v_call: TRBV10-3
d_call: -

cdr3_nt: TGTGCCAGCAGCTCGGAGGGGTACAATGAGCAGTTCTTC
cdr3_aa: CASSSEGYNEQFF
j_call: TRBJ2-1
clone_size: few
v_call: TRBV7-2
d_call: -

cdr3_nt: TGCAGCGCTTCTAGCGGGGGGGTTGGGTTCTTC
cdr3_aa: CSASSGGVGFF
j_call: TRBJ2-1
clone_size: -
v_call: TRBV29-1
d_call: TRBD2

cdr3_nt: TGCGCCAGCAGCCAGGTGGGGAATGAGCAGTTCTTC
cdr3_aa: CASSQVGNEQFF
j_call: TRBJ2-1
clone_size: -
v_call: TRBV4-3
d_call: -

cdr3_nt: TGCGCCAGCAGTGAAGTAGGGACCGGGGAGCTGTTTTTT
cdr3_aa: CASSEVGTGELFF
j_call: TRBJ2-2
clone_size: -
v_call: TRBV10-2
d_call: -

cdr3_nt: TGTGCCAGCAGCTTAAACGAGGGGGCGGGAGAGACCCAGTACTTC
cdr3_aa: CASSLNEGAGETQYF
j_call: TRBJ2-5
clone_size: few
v_call: TRBV7-9
d_call: TRBD1

cdr3_nt: TGTGCCAGCAGCTGGGACCATACGGGCACCGGGGAGCTGTTTTTT
cdr3_aa: CASSWDHTGTGELFF
j_call: TRBJ2-2
clone_size: -
v_call: TRBV7-9
d_call: -

cdr3_nt: TGTGCCAGTAGTATCTTAACAGGGGGCGAGGGTCAGCCCCAGCATTTT
cdr3_aa: CASSILTGGEGQPQHF
j_call: TRBJ1-5
clone_size: -
v_call: TRBV19
d_call: TRBD1

cdr3_nt: TGTGCCAGCAGACCTACAGGGGGCGTAAAGACCCAGTACTTC
cdr3_aa: CASRPTGGVKTQYF
j_call: TRBJ2-5
clone_size: -
v_call: TRBV6-5
d_call: TRBD1

cdr3_nt: TGCGCCAGCAGCCAAGATGTTACAGGGGGCGGTCGAGATGGCTACACCTTC
cdr3_aa: CASSQDVTGGGRDGYTF
j_call: TRBJ1-2
clone_size: few
v_call: TRBV4-3
d_call: TRBD1

cdr3_nt: TGCAGCGCCGTATACAGTGACACTGAAGCTTTCTTT
cdr3_aa: CSAVYSDTEAFF
j_call: TRBJ1-1
clone_size: many
v_call: TRBV29-1
d_call: -

cdr3_nt: TGTGCCAGCAGTCCCTCGACAGGGGGATTTCTACGCGAGCAGTACTTC
cdr3_aa: CASSPSTGGFLREQYF
j_call: TRBJ2-7
clone_size: few
v_call: TRBV28
d_call: TRBD1

cdr3_nt: TGCGCCAGCAGCCCAGGACTAGCGGGGGGCACAGATACGCAGTATTTT
cdr3_aa: CASSPGLAGGTDTQYF
j_call: TRBJ2-3
clone_size: -
v_call: TRBV4-3
d_call: TRBD2

cdr3_nt: TGTGCCAGCACCGCTGCGAAGGCTAGCGGCGCCCAAGAGACCCAGTACTTC
cdr3_aa: CASTAAKASGAQETQYF
j_call: TRBJ2-5
clone_size: -
v_call: TRBV28
d_call: TRBD2

cdr3_nt: TGTGCCAGCAGGAAAGGGAGCACAGATACGCAGTATTTT
cdr3_aa: CASRKGSTDTQYF
j_call: TRBJ2-3
clone_size: few
v_call: TRBV6-5
d_call: -

cdr3_nt: TGTGCCAGCAGCTTTGGACAGGGTGGCACCTACGAGCAGTACTTC
cdr3_aa: CASSFGQGGTYEQYF
j_call: TRBJ2-7
clone_size: many
v_call: TRBV14
d_call: TRBD1

cdr3_nt: TGTGCCAGCAGCTTATTCCTGGACAGGGACTTTGGAGAGACCCAGTACTTC
cdr3_aa: CASSLFLDRDFGETQYF
j_call: TRBJ2-5
clone_size: -
v_call: TRBV7-2
d_call: TRBD1

cdr3_nt: TGCAGCGTTGAACAGGGGGCTGGAAACACCATATATTTT
cdr3_aa: CSVEQGAGNTIYF
j_call: TRBJ1-3
clone_size: few
v_call: TRBV29-1
d_call: TRBD1

cdr3_nt: TGTGCCAGCAGCTCCCCGGGACTAGCGGGGGTTTACGAGCAGTACTTC
cdr3_aa: CASSSPGLAGVYEQYF
j_call: TRBJ2-7
clone_size: few
v_call: TRBV7-9
d_call: TRBD2

cdr3_nt: TGCGCCAGCAGCAAAAGTACAGGGGACCATGAGCAGTTCTTC
cdr3_aa: CASSKSTGDHEQFF
j_call: TRBJ2-1
clone_size: once
v_call: TRBV10-1
d_call: TRBD1

cdr3_nt: TGTGCCAGCAGCCCCTACCAGGGGGTTAACACCGGGGAGCTGTTTTTT
cdr3_aa: CASSPYQGVNTGELFF
j_call: TRBJ2-2
clone_size: -
v_call: TRBV9
d_call: TRBD1

cdr3_nt: TGTGCCAGTAGTGACCAACCCCAGGGGAACACTGAAGCTTTCTTT
cdr3_aa: CASSDQPQGNTEAFF
j_call: TRBJ1-1
clone_size: -
v_call: TRBV19
d_call: -

cdr3_nt: TGTGCCAGCAGTTCCGGACAGGGAACAGATACGCAGTATTTT
cdr3_aa: CASSSGQGTDTQYF
j_call: TRBJ2-3
clone_size: -
v_call: TRBV28
d_call: TRBD1

cdr3_nt: TGTGCCAGCAGCTCTGGGACAGGGATTCAAAATACGCAGTATTTT
cdr3_aa: CASSSGTGIQNTQYF
j_call: TRBJ2-3
clone_size: few
v_call: TRBV6-5
d_call: TRBD1

cdr3_nt: TGTGCCAGCAGCTTGGCCGGACAGGGAGCCACAGATACGCAGTATTTT
cdr3_aa: CASSLAGQGATDTQYF
j_call: TRBJ2-3
clone_size: -
v_call: TRBV5-6
d_call: TRBD1

cdr3_nt: TGTGCCAGCTCACTCGGGATTCCGAACACTGAAGCTTTCTTT
cdr3_aa: CASSLGIPNTEAFF
j_call: TRBJ1-1
clone_size: few
v_call: TRBV18
d_call: -

cdr3_nt: TGTGCCAGCAGTTCCGCGACAGGGGCCATTGGCTACACCTTC
cdr3_aa: CASSSATGAIGYTF
j_call: TRBJ1-2
clone_size: once
v_call: TRBV6-5
d_call: TRBD1

cdr3_nt: TGTGCCAGCAGTTTAAAGGAAGCCTACGAGCAGTACTTC
cdr3_aa: CASSLKEAYEQYF
j_call: TRBJ2-7
clone_size: few
v_call: TRBV27
d_call: -

cdr3_nt: TGTGCCAGCAGCCAAGATCTACTAGCGGGGGGGCAAGAGACCCAGTACTTC
cdr3_aa: CASSQDLLAGGQETQYF
j_call: TRBJ2-5
clone_size: -
v_call: TRBV14
d_call: TRBD2

cdr3_nt: TGTGCCAGCAGGGGACAGGGTGCAGCTTTCTTT
cdr3_aa: CASRGQGAAFF
j_call: TRBJ1-1
clone_size: few
v_call: TRBV28
d_call: TRBD1

cdr3_nt: TGTGCCAGCAGCTTATCCGGGGACTCAAGCTCCTACAATGAGCAGTTCTTC
cdr3_aa: CASSLSGDSSSYNEQFF
j_call: TRBJ2-1
clone_size: few
v_call: TRBV7-9
d_call: -

cdr3_nt: TGTGCCAGCAGCCACGGACGGATCCACTCTGGGGCCAACGTCCTGACTTTC
cdr3_aa: CASSHGRIHSGANVLTF
j_call: TRBJ2-6
clone_size: few
v_call: TRBV11-1
d_call: -